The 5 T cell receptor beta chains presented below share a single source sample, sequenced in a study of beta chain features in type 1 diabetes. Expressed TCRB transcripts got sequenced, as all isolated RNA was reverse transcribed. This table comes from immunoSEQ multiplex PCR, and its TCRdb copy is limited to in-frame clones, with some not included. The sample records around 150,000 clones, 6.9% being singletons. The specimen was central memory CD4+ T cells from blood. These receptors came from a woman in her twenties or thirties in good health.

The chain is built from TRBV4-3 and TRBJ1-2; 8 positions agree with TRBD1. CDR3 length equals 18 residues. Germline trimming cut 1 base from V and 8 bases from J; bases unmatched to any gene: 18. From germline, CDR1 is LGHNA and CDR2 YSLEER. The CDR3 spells CASSQGVDRVRDLYGYTF. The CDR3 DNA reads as TGCGCCAGCAGCCAAGGGGTGGACAGGGTGCGGGACCTCTACGGCTACACCTTC.

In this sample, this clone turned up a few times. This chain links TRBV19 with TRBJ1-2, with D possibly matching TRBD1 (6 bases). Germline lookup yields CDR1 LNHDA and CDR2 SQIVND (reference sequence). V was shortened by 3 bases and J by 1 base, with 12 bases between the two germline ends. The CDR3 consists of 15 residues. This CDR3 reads CASSIVQGFNYGYTF. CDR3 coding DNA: TGTGCCAGTAGTATCGTCCAGGGGTTTAACTATGGCTACACCTTC.

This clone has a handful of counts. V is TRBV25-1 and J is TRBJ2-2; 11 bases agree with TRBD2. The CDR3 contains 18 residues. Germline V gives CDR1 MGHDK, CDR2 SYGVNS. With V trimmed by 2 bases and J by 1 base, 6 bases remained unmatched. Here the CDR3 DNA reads TGTGCCAGCAGTGAACTGGGACTAGCGGAATTGAACACCGGGGAGCTGTTTTTT. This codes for CASSELGLAELNTGELFF.

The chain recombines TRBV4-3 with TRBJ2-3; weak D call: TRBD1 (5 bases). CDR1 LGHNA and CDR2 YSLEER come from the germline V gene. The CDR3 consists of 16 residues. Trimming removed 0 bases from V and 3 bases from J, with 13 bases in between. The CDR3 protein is CASSQEAAGQTDTQYF. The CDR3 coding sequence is TGCGCCAGCAGCCAAGAAGCTGCAGGGCAGACAGATACGCAGTATTTT.

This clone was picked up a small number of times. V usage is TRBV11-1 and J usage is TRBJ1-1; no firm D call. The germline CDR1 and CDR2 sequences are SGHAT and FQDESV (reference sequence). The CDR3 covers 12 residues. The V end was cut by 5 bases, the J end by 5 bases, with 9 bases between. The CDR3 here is CASSGRRTEAFF. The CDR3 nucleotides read TGTGCCAGCAGCGGCAGGAGGACTGAAGCTTTCTTT.